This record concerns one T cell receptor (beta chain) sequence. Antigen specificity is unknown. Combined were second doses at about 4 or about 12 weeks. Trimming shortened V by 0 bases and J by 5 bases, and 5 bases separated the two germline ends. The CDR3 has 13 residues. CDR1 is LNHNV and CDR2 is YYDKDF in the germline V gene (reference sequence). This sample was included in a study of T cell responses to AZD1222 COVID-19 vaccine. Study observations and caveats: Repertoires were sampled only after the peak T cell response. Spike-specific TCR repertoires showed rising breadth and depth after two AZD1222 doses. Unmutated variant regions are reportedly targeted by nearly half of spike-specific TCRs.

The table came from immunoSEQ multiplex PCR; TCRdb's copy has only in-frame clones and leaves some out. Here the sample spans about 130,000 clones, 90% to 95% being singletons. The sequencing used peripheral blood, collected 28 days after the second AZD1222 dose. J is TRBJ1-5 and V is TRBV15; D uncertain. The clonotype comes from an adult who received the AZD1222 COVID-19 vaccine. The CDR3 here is CATSRDLDQPQHF. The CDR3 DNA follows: TGTGCCACCAGCAGAGATCTTGATCAGCCCCAGCATTTT.